The 14 T cell receptor beta chains below were found in one sample sequenced in a study of Tregs in tolerant kidney transplant recipients. Libraries were prepared by immunoSEQ multiplex PCR; TCRdb keeps only in-frame clonotypes and omits some of them. The table records over 50,000 clones, about 83% of them present only once. The sample consisted of CD4+ T cells from blood. The receptor source for this set is a human donor in good health.

V gene TRBV6-6 combines with J gene TRBJ2-5; D gene unclear. Germline V CDR1 and CDR2: MNHNY, SVGAGI (reference sequence). CDR3 length: 15 amino acids. V was pared by 0 bases and J by 1 base, with 9 bases between. CDR3 in amino acids: CASSYSTRSQETQYF. CDR3 sequence (DNA): TGTGCCAGCAGTTACTCGACGCGCTCCCAAGAGACCCAGTACTTC.

The V and J genes are TRBV2 and TRBJ2-3; 7 bases are a match to TRBD2. The CDR3 totals 15 residues. Unmatched junction bases numbered 8, after V lost 3 bases and J lost 5 bases. Germline CDR1 SNHLY, CDR2 FYNNEI. The CDR3 sequence is CASSDEGGRIDTQYF. CDR3 sequence (DNA): TGTGCCAGCAGTGACGAGGGAGGGCGGATAGATACGCAGTATTTT.

This clone was recorded once. The V and J genes are TRBV29-1 and TRBJ1-2, with D maybe TRBD1 (6 bases). Germline loops: CDR1 SQVTM, CDR2 ANQGSEA. V lost 7 bases, J lost 3 bases, and 15 bases lay in between. There are 13 residues in the CDR3. CDR3 bases: TGCAGCGCTGTGTATGAGGGGGACTATGGCTACACCTTC. Translating it yields CSAVYEGDYGYTF.

This chain uses TRBV9 with TRBJ1-5, with TRBD1 as a possible D gene (5 bases). Trimming took 0 bases from V and 3 from J, leaving 10 bases between them. Germline V gene sequence: CDR1 SGDLS, CDR2 YYNGEE. The CDR3 loop spans 15 amino acids. The CDR3 loop is CASSVGGAPNQPQHF. In nucleotides, the CDR3 is TGTGCCAGCAGCGTAGGAGGGGCCCCCAATCAGCCCCAGCATTTT.

The chain recombines TRBV18 with TRBJ1-4; 8 bases align to TRBD1. The length of the CDR3 is 15 residues. Germline values: CDR1 KGHSH, CDR2 LQKENI. Losses at the gene ends were 4 bases for V and 6 bases for J; bases not matched to a gene: 7. The CDR3 protein is CASSRKQGGDEKLFF. The DNA of the CDR3 is TGTGCCAGCTCACGTAAACAGGGGGGAGATGAAAAACTGTTTTTT.

The J gene is TRBJ1-1, the V gene TRBV15; 7 bases align to TRBD1. The germline CDR1 and CDR2 sequences are LNHNV and YYDKDF (reference sequence). This CDR3 contains 13 residues. V lost 5 bases to trimming and J lost 8 bases; unmatched junction nucleotides: 8. This chain's CDR3 is CATSPRTGQEAFF. The CDR3 bases are TGTGCCACCAGCCCGCGGACAGGCCAAGAAGCTTTCTTT.

The rearrangement links TRBV9 to TRBJ1-4; D not resolved. V was trimmed by 0 bases and J by 2 bases, leaving 14 bases between them. The length of the CDR3 is 17 residues. CDR1 SGDLS and CDR2 YYNGEE come from the germline V gene. The CDR3, as DNA: TGTGCCAGCAGCGTAGAGGACCCCGGTGGGACTAATGAAAAACTGTTTTTT. Translation: CASSVEDPGGTNEKLFF. Supplemented by reference TRBV9 and TRBJ1-4, the full variable domain reads DSGVTQTPKHLITATGQRVTLRCSPRSGDLSVYWYQQSLDQGLQFLIQYYNGEERAKGNILERFSAQQFPDLHSELNLSSLELGDSALYFCASSVEDPGGTNEKLFFGSGTQLSVL.

V and J are TRBV6-6 and TRBJ2-7; D may be TRBD1 or TRBD2 (5 bases each). Germline V lookup: CDR1 MNHNY, CDR2 SVGAGI (reference sequence). The length of the CDR3 is 14 residues. Trimming left V 1 base short and J 0 bases short, with 7 bases between. The CDR3 reads CASSYWGPSYEQYF. For the CDR3, the DNA is TGTGCCAGCAGTTACTGGGGACCCTCCTACGAGCAGTACTTC.

V is TRBV4-1 and J is TRBJ2-7; D may be TRBD1 or TRBD2 (5 bases each). Germline CDR1 and CDR2: MGHRA and YSYEKL. The CDR3 totals 14 residues. Trimming removed 1 base from V and 8 bases from J, with 15 bases in between. CDR3 nucleotides: TGCGCCAGCAGCCAAGGGCAGGGACCCTCAAAGCAGTACTTC. It encodes CASSQGQGPSKQYF.

The CDR3 DNA is TGTGCCAGCAGCCCTGCCAGGGTGGGTGAAAAACTGTTTTTT. Amino acid sequence: CASSPARVGEKLFF. V usage is TRBV6-5 and J usage is TRBJ1-4, with D perhaps matching TRBD1 (5 bases). The CDR3 spans 14 residues. The germline CDR1 and CDR2 sequences are MNHEY and SVGAGI. Trimming shortened V by 6 bases and J by 7 bases, and 15 bases separated the two germline ends.

The gene calls are TRBV18 and TRBJ2-2; 7 bases line up with TRBD2. The V gene's germline CDR1 is KGHSH and CDR2 LQKENI. The length of the CDR3 is 16 residues. The V and J ends lost 3 bases and 0 bases, in that order; junction bases with no gene match: 4. CDR3 loop: CASSPLSGANTGELFF. CDR3 in DNA: TGTGCCAGCTCACCCCTAAGCGGGGCGAACACCGGGGAGCTGTTTTTT. The full variable domain, its missing parts supplied by reference TRBV18 and TRBJ2-2, is NAGVMQNPRHLVRRRGQEARLRCSPMKGHSHVYWYRQLPEEGLKFMVYLQKENIIDESGMPKERFSAEFPKEGPSILRIQQVVRGDSAAYFCASSPLSGANTGELFFGEGSRLTVL.

The chain couples TRBV7-2 to TRBJ2-1, with 10 bases aligning to TRBD1. The CDR3 has 15 residues. V shed 6 bases and J 8 bases; nucleotides not matched to a gene: 10. Germline CDR1 reads SGHTA; CDR2 reads FQGNSA. The CDR3 DNA reads as TGTGCCAGCAGACGCACCGGACAGGGGGTTGATGAGCAGTTCTTC. Translated, it gives CASRRTGQGVDEQFF.

V and J are TRBV6-5 and TRBJ1-5; D ambiguous. V shed 10 bases and J shed 6 bases, with 19 bases lying between them. The germline V gene has CDR1 MNHEY and CDR2 SVGAGI. The CDR3 has 14 residues. The CDR3 loop is CATARGGMGQPQHF. The CDR3 coding sequence is TGTGCCACAGCACGTGGAGGGATGGGTCAGCCCCAGCATTTT.

CDR3 amino acids: CASSPTHAYEQYF. The CDR3 DNA is TGTGCCAGCAGCCCTACTCATGCCTACGAGCAGTACTTC. This sequence joins TRBV7-8 and TRBJ2-7; no reliable D call. CDR3 length equals 13 residues. V lost 5 bases, J lost 2 bases, and 10 bases lay in between. The germline V gene encodes CDR1 SGHVS and CDR2 FQNEAQ.